These 5 T cell receptor beta chains were sequenced from one sample in a study of T cell responses to AZD1222 COVID-19 vaccine (dated by TCRdb to about 2021). The time point label, as the study defines it: baseline before first vaccination. Library preparation was by the immunoSEQ multiplex PCR assay. Entries here come from immuneACCESS through TCRdb and include only in-frame sequences with V and J called. Some clones fail to appear in such tables; in the studies checked, an unresolved V gene covers under half of the shortfall, and the cause of the remainder is unknown. For this sample the table gives some 140,000 clones, of which approximately 84% were detected only once. About 4% of the sample belongs to the ten largest clones. The sample in question was peripheral blood, obtained on day 0 of AZD1222 vaccination. These receptors all come from an adult in good health.

This chain uses TRBV24-1 with TRBJ1-3, with unresolved D. V was trimmed by 3 bases and J by 0 bases, leaving 11 bases between them. This CDR3 is 16 amino acids long. The germline gives CDR1 KGHDR, CDR2 SFDVKD. CDR3 region: CATSDGPTRSGNTIYF. The CDR3, as DNA: TGTGCCACCAGTGATGGGCCAACGCGCTCTGGAAACACCATATATTTT.

The V gene is TRBV10-2, the J gene TRBJ1-1, with D unclear. Between the trimmed V and J ends, which lost 7 bases and 1 base, there was a span of 16 bases. CDR1 WSHSY and CDR2 SAAADI come from the germline V gene. This CDR3 comprises 15 residues. Written as DNA, the CDR3 is TGCGCCAGCAAGTATGGGGTCCACCCGAACACTGAAGCTTTCTTT. As protein: CASKYGVHPNTEAFF.

CDR3 DNA sequence: TGCGCCAGCAGCTTGTGGGGGGGCGAGGGAGACTATGGCTACACCTTC. It encodes CASSLWGGEGDYGYTF. The rearrangement joins TRBV5-1 to TRBJ1-2, with D perhaps TRBD1 (6 bases). This CDR3 is 16 amino acids long. V was cut by 1 base and J by 3 bases, with 16 bases left in between. The V gene's germline CDR1 is SGHRS and CDR2 YFSETQ.

This clone was seen just once. The chain has TRBV28 and TRBJ2-7; TRBD1 matches at 9 bases. This CDR3 spans 15 amino acids. Germline CDR1 MDHEN, CDR2 SYDVKM. J was trimmed by 6 bases and V by 4 bases; bases with no gene match: 10. The CDR3 region has the DNA TGTGCCAGCAGTTCGGGACAGGGTGATCGGGGCGAGCAGTACTTC. Translating it yields CASSSGQGDRGEQYF. Full variable domain (remainder filled in from reference TRBV28 and TRBJ2-7): DVKVTQSSRYLVKRTGEKVFLECVQDMDHENMFWYRQDPGLGLRLIYFSYDVKMKEKGDIPEGYSVSREKKERFSLILESASTNQTSMYLCASSSGQGDRGEQYFGPGTRLTVT.

V gene TRBV28 combines with J gene TRBJ2-1, with 8 bases matching TRBD2. The CDR3 length is 16 residues. The V segment lost 10 bases and the J segment 1 base; nucleotides outside the gene matches: 12. Germline V gene lookup returns CDR1 MDHEN and CDR2 SYDVKM. This CDR3 is CATDGGGFFSYNEQFF. CDR3 sequence (DNA): TGTGCCACCGACGGGGGGGGCTTTTTTTCCTACAATGAGCAGTTCTTC.